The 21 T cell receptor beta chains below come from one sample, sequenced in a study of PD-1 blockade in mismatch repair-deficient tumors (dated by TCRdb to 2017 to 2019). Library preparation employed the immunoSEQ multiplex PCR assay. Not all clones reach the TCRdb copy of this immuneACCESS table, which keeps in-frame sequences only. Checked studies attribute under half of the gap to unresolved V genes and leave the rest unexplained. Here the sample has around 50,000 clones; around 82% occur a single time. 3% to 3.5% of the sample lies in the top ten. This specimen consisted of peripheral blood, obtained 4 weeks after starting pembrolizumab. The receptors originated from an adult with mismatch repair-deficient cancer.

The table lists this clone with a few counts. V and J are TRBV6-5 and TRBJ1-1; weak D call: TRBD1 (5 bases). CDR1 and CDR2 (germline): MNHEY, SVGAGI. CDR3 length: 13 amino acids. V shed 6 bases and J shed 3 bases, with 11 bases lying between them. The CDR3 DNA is TGTGCCAGCAGACCGGGACCGCACACTGAAGCTTTCTTT. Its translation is CASRPGPHTEAFF.

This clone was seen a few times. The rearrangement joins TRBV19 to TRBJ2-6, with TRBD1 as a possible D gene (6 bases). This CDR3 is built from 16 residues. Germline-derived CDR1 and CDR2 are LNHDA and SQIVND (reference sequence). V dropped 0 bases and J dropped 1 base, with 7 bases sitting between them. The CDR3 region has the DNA TGTGCCAGTAGTATAGATGGGACATCTGGGGCCAACGTCCTGACTTTC. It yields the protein CASSIDGTSGANVLTF. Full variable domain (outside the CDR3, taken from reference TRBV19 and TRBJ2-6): DGGITQSPKYLFRKEGQNVTLSCEQNLNHDAMYWYRQDPGQGLRLIYYSQIVNDFQKGDIAEGYSVSREKKESFPLTVTSAQKNPTAFYLCASSIDGTSGANVLTFGAGSRLTVL.

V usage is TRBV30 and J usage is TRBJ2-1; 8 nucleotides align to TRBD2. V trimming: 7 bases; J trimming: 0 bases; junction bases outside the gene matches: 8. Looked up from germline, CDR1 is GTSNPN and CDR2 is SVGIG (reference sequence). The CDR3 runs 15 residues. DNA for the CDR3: TGTGCCTCTAGCGGGTCCACTACCTCCTACAATGAGCAGTTCTTC. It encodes CASSGSTTSYNEQFF.

The chain's CDR3 is CASSLTGSADTQYF. As DNA, the CDR3 is TGTGCCAGCAGCTTAACGGGGAGCGCAGATACGCAGTATTTT. This sequence joins TRBV11-2 and TRBJ2-3; tentative D call: TRBD2 (5 bases). Trimming took 2 bases from V and 4 from J, leaving 10 bases between them. This CDR3 region has 14 residues. Germline V gene sequence: CDR1 SGHAT, CDR2 FQNNGV.

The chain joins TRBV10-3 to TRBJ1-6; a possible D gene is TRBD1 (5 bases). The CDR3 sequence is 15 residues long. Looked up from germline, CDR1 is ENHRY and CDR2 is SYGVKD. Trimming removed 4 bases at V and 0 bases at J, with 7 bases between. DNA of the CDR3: TGTGCCATCAGTGCAGGGAGCTCCTATAATTCACCCCTCCACTTT. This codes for CAISAGSSYNSPLHF.

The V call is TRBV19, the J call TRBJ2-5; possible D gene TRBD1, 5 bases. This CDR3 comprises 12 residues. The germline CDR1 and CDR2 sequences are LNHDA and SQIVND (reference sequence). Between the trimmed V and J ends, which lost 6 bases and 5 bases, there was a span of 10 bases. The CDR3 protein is CASRKAGETQYF. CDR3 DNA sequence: TGTGCCAGTAGAAAGGCAGGGGAGACCCAGTACTTC.

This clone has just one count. The CDR3 region is CASSQDDPLAGDAGYTNEQFF. CDR3 bases: TGCGCCAGCAGCCAAGATGACCCACTAGCGGGAGACGCTGGATATACTAATGAGCAGTTCTTC. V gene TRBV4-1 combines with J gene TRBJ2-1; the match to TRBD2 covers 11 bases. The CDR3 has 21 amino acids. Trimming removed 0 bases from V and 7 bases from J; junction bases left unmatched: 20. The V gene's germline CDR1 is MGHRA and CDR2 YSYEKL.

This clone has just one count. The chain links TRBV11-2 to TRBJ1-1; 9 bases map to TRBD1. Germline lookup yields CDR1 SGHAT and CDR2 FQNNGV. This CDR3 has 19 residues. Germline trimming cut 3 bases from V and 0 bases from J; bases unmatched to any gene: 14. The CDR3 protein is CASSFRTGGGTSVNTEAFF. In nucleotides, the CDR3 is TGTGCCAGCAGCTTTAGAACAGGGGGCGGAACAAGCGTGAACACTGAAGCTTTCTTT.

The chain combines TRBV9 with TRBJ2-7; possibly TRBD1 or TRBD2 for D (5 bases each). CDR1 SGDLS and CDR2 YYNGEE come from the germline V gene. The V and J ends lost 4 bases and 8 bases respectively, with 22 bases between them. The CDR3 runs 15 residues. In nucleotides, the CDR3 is TGTGCCAGCAGCCCCACCGGGACCGGATCTACGCAGCAGTACTTC. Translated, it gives CASSPTGTGSTQQYF.

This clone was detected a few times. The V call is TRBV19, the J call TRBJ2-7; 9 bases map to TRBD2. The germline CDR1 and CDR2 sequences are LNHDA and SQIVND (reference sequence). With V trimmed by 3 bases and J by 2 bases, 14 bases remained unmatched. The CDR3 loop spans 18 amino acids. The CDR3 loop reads CASSIPVSLAGGTYEQYF. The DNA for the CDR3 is TGTGCCAGTAGTATCCCCGTCTCCTTGGCGGGAGGGACCTACGAGCAGTACTTC.

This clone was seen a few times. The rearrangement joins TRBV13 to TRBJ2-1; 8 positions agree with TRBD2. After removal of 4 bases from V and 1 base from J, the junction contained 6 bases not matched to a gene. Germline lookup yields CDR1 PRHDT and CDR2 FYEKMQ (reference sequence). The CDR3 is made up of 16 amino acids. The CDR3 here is CASSWVAGKSYNEQFF. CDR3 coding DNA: TGTGCCAGCAGCTGGGTAGCGGGGAAGTCCTACAATGAGCAGTTCTTC. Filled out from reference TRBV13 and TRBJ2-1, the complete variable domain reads AAGVIQSPRHLIKEKRETATLKCYPIPRHDTVYWYQQGPGQDPQFLISFYEKMQSDKGSIPDRFSAQQFSDYHSELNMSSLELGDSALYFCASSWVAGKSYNEQFFGPGTRLTVL.

The CDR3 loop reads CASSTMTSPRPELFF. In DNA, the CDR3 is TGTGCCAGTAGTACCATGACTAGCCCCCGACCGGAGCTGTTTTTT. The chain combines TRBV19 with TRBJ2-2; TRBD2 matches 7 bases. Per the germline V gene, CDR1 is LNHDA and CDR2 is SQIVND (reference sequence). CDR3 size: 15 residues. V lost 4 bases to trimming and J lost 10 bases; unmatched junction nucleotides: 12. Full variable domain (rest looked up from reference TRBV19 and TRBJ2-2): DGGITQSPKYLFRKEGQNVTLSCEQNLNHDAMYWYRQDPGQGLRLIYYSQIVNDFQKGDIAEGYSVSREKKESFPLTVTSAQKNPTAFYLCASSTMTSPRPELFFGEGSRLTVL.

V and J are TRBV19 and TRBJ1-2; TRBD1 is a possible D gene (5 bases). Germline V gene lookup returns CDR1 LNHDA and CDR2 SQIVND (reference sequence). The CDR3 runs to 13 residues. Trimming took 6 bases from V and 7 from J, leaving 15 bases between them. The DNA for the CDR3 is TGTGCCAGTAGAACAGGACGGGGGGGTGGCTACACCTTC. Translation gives CASRTGRGGGYTF.

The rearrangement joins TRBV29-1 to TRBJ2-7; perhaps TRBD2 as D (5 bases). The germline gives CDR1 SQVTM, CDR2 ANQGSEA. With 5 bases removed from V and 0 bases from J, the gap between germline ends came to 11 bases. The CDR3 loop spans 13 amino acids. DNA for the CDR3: TGCAGCGTTAGACGGGGTAACTCCTACGAGCAGTACTTC. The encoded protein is CSVRRGNSYEQYF.

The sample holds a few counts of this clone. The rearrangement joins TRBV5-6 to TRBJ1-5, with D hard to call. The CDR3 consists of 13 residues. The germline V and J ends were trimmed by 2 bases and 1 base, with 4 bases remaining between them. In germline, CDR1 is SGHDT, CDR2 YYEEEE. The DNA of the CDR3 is TGTGCCAGCAGCTTATGGAGCAATCAGCCCCAGCATTTT. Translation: CASSLWSNQPQHF.

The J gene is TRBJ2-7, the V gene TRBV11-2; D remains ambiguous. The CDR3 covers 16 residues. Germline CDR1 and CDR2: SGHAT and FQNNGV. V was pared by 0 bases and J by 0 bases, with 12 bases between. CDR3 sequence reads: CASSLEYIISSYEQYF. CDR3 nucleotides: TGTGCCAGCAGCTTAGAGTACATAATAAGCTCCTACGAGCAGTACTTC.

CDR3 sequence (DNA): TGCAGCGGGGGGGCCAGGGCGAGCACAGATACGCAGTATTTT. Translated: CSGGARASTDTQYF. V usage is TRBV29-1 and J usage is TRBJ2-3, with D perhaps assigned TRBD1 or TRBD2 (6 bases each). V was pared by 7 bases and J by 0 bases, with 14 bases between. CDR1 and CDR2 (germline): SQVTM, ANQGSEA. CDR3 length: 14 amino acids.

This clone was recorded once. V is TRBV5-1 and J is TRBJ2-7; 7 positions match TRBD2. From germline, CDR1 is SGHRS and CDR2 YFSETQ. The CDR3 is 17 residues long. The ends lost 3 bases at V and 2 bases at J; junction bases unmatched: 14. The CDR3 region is CASSSRATSVSTYEQYF. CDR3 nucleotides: TGCGCCAGCAGCTCACGAGCAACTAGCGTAAGCACCTACGAGCAGTACTTC.

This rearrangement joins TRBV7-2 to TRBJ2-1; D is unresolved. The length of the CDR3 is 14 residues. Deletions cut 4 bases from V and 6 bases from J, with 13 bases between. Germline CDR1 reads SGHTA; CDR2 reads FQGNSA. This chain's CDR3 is CASSSGYRSNEQFF. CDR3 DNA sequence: TGTGCCAGCAGCTCCGGTTACAGAAGCAATGAGCAGTTCTTC.

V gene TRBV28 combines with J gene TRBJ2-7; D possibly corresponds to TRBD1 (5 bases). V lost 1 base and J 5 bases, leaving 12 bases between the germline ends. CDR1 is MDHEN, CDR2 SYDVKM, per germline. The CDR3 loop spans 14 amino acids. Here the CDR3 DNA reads TGTGCCAGCAGTTTATACCCCGTAGGGGACGAGCAGTACTTC. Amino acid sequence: CASSLYPVGDEQYF.

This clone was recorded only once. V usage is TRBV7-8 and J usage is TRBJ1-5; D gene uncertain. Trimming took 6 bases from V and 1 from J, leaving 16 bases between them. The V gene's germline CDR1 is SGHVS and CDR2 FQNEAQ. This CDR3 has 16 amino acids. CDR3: CASSFLEGFSNQPQHF. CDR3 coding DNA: TGTGCCAGCAGTTTTTTGGAGGGATTCAGCAATCAGCCCCAGCATTTT.